A single sample is the source of the 14 T cell receptor beta chains below, sequenced in a study of graft-versus-host responses after intestinal transplantation (dated by TCRdb to the early 2020s). No antigens are known for them. The time point tag for this specimen amounts to: cells obtained before transplantation from donor or recipient. The library was made by the immunoSEQ multiplex PCR assay. Drawn from immuneACCESS, this table holds only the in-frame rearrangements with V and J called that TCRdb kept. Clones are partly lost; checked studies trace under half to an unresolved V gene and leave the rest unexplained. The sample table contains 120,000 or so clones; only one count was recorded for around 93% of them. Of the sample, about 0.51% falls within the top ten clones. The sequences come from unstimulated CD8+ T cells sorted from spleen or lymph node cells, collected before intestinal transplant. These receptors were taken from a human donor who received an intestinal transplant.

This chain connects TRBV5-1 to TRBJ2-7; TRBD2 matches at 15 bases. There are 15 residues in the CDR3. The V gene end was trimmed by 2 bases and the J gene end by 7 bases; junction bases not matched to a gene: 4. Looked up from germline, CDR1 is SGHRS and CDR2 is YFSETQ. The CDR3: CASSFGLAGGEEQYF. The CDR3 DNA sequence: TGCGCCAGCAGCTTCGGACTAGCGGGGGGGGAAGAGCAGTACTTC.

V and J are TRBV4-1 and TRBJ2-2; 7 nucleotides line up with TRBD2. This CDR3 spans 17 amino acids. Looked up from germline, CDR1 is MGHRA and CDR2 is YSYEKL. Trimming removed 5 bases from V and 2 bases from J; junction bases left unmatched: 11. CDR3 sequence: CASSDLPGLLNTGELFF. The CDR3 DNA reads TGCGCCAGCAGCGATCTGCCGGGACTACTAAACACCGGGGAGCTGTTTTTT.

The chain is built from TRBV6-6 and TRBJ1-1; D remains unclear. Trimming took off 6 bases at V and 3 bases at J, with 20 bases between the two ends. Germline CDR1 reads MNHNY; CDR2 reads SVGAGI (reference sequence). This CDR3 comprises 16 residues. CDR3 region: CASSIPLRGGYTEAFF. The CDR3 coding sequence is TGTGCCAGCAGCATCCCCCTCCGGGGTGGGTACACTGAAGCTTTCTTT.

The chain recombines TRBV27 with TRBJ2-5; perhaps D is TRBD1 or TRBD2 (5 bases each). This CDR3 has 15 amino acids. Germline CDR1 is MNHEY and CDR2 is SMNVEV (reference sequence). Between the trimmed V and J ends, which lost 5 bases and 2 bases, there was a span of 15 bases. The CDR3 spells CASSHRDGRQETQYF. The CDR3 DNA sequence: TGTGCCAGCAGTCACCGGGACGGCAGACAAGAGACCCAGTACTTC.

The V gene is TRBV9, the J gene TRBJ1-1, with D perhaps matching TRBD1 (6 bases). Germline values: CDR1 SGDLS, CDR2 YYNGEE. This CDR3 spans 15 amino acids. V was cut by 3 bases and J by 1 base, with 13 bases left in between. The CDR3 region is CASSADTTGNTEAFF. The CDR3 region has the DNA TGTGCCAGCAGCGCAGATACGACAGGGAACACTGAAGCTTTCTTT.

This chain links TRBV27 with TRBJ2-7, with TRBD1 matching over 8 bases. The V gene's germline CDR1 is MNHEY and CDR2 SMNVEV (reference sequence). CDR3 length equals 14 residues. Unmatched junction bases numbered 9, after V lost 5 bases and J lost 6 bases. In DNA form, the CDR3 reads TGTGCCAGCAGTCAAGGACAGGGCCCCCGCGAGCAGTACTTC. The encoded protein is CASSQGQGPREQYF.

The genes are TRBV4-1 and TRBJ2-4; TRBD2 might be the D (5 bases). The germline V and J ends were trimmed by 8 bases and 7 bases, with 15 bases remaining between them. The CDR3 contains 13 residues. Looked up from germline, CDR1 is MGHRA and CDR2 is YSYEKL. The CDR3 sequence is CASASGVGNIQYF. The CDR3 region has the DNA TGCGCCAGCGCCAGCGGCGTCGGGAACATTCAGTACTTC.

The chain recombines TRBV29-1 with TRBJ2-2; D unresolved. The CDR3 runs to 12 residues. Germline CDR1 is SQVTM and CDR2 is ANQGSEA. The V end lost 5 bases, the J end lost 2 bases, and 6 bases lay between the germline ends. This chain's CDR3 is CSVWSNTGELFF. As DNA, the CDR3 is TGCAGCGTTTGGAGCAACACCGGGGAGCTGTTTTTT.

V usage is TRBV6-4 and J usage is TRBJ1-1; D remains unclear. Trimming left V 6 bases short and J 1 base short, with 12 bases between. Germline CDR1 reads MRHNA; CDR2 reads SNTAGT. The CDR3 is made up of 14 amino acids. In DNA form, the CDR3 reads TGTGCCAGCAGAAAAGGTGCGGGGAACACTGAAGCTTTCTTT. It translates to CASRKGAGNTEAFF.

The genes are TRBV5-1 and TRBJ2-1; the D is unclear. V lost 4 bases, J lost 5 bases, and 13 bases lay in between. Per the germline V gene, CDR1 is SGHRS and CDR2 is YFSETQ. The CDR3 runs to 14 residues. CDR3 nucleotide sequence: TGCGCCAGCAGCCCCAGAATAGTTAACAATGAGCAGTTCTTC. Translating gives CASSPRIVNNEQFF. The full variable domain, completed using reference TRBV5-1 and TRBJ2-1, is KAGVTQTPRYLIKTRGQQVTLSCSPISGHRSVSWYQQTPGQGLQFLFEYFSETQRNKGNFPGRFSGRQFSNSRSEMNVSTLELGDSALYLCASSPRIVNNEQFFGPGTRLTVL.

This chain uses TRBV5-1 with TRBJ1-1; possibly TRBD1 for D (5 bases). V was trimmed by 0 bases and J by 10 bases, leaving 19 bases between them. The CDR3 spans 15 residues. CDR1 SGHRS and CDR2 YFSETQ come from the germline V gene. This chain's CDR3 is CASSLVAGTNAGAFF. CDR3 coding DNA: TGCGCCAGCAGCTTGGTCGCAGGGACGAATGCTGGAGCTTTCTTT.

V is TRBV19 and J is TRBJ1-1; a possible D gene is TRBD1 (5 bases). CDR3 size: 13 residues. V lost 6 bases and J 0 bases, leaving 8 bases between the germline ends. CDR1 is LNHDA, CDR2 SQIVND, per germline (reference sequence). The CDR3: CASRTGVNTEAFF. In DNA, the CDR3 is TGTGCCAGTAGGACGGGGGTGAACACTGAAGCTTTCTTT.

This clone was seen a handful of times. The chain combines TRBV19 with TRBJ2-7; 9 positions agree with TRBD1. The trim removed 5 bases at V and 2 bases at J, leaving 7 bases unmatched. The length of the CDR3 is 15 residues. Germline lookup yields CDR1 LNHDA and CDR2 SQIVND (reference sequence). The CDR3 DNA reads as TGTGCCAGTAGTCGCCCCGGGACAGGGACCTACGAGCAGTACTTC. This translates into CASSRPGTGTYEQYF.

The V gene is TRBV19, the J gene TRBJ2-7; D possibly matches TRBD1 or TRBD2 (5 bases each). The CDR3 spans 14 residues. Germline V gives CDR1 LNHDA, CDR2 SQIVND (reference sequence). Trimming removed 7 bases at V and 2 bases at J, with 15 bases between. CDR3 protein: CASTPSPGPYEQYF. CDR3 nucleotide sequence: TGTGCCAGTACCCCGTCCCCGGGGCCCTACGAGCAGTACTTC.